This T cell receptor beta chain is drawn from a study of shared T cell receptors in the human thymus. The CDR3 extends over 15 amino acids. Germline V gene lookup returns CDR1 LNHNV and CDR2 YYDKDF (reference sequence). With 1 base removed from V and 2 bases from J, the gap between germline ends came to 11 bases. This table comes from immunoSEQ multiplex PCR, and its TCRdb copy is limited to in-frame clones, with some not included. The sample has hundreds of thousands of clones, approximately 87% seen once. The same sample was also studied in work on human thymus T cells. Per that study: The donor group consisted of healthy Finnish infants who were having corrective surgery for congenital heart defects. Repertoires sampled from thymus and blood appeared biased in V and J gene usage. Highly overlapping thymic repertoires among unrelated individuals were reported in related research.

Specimen: thymocytes. The chain recombines TRBV15 with TRBJ2-5; possibly TRBD2 for D (5 bases). The receptor comes from a boy under two years old with a congenital heart defect. The CDR3 coding sequence is TGTGCCACCAGCAGAGTGGAGAGAGGGCAAGAGACCCAGTACTTC. It translates to CATSRVERGQETQYF.